The 29 T cell receptor beta chains in this list originate from one sample, sequenced in a study of blood T cell repertoires in COVID-19. Data came from immunoSEQ multiplex PCR; TCRdb stores just in-frame clones and leaves some out. The profile shows 450,000 to 500,000 clones, 80% to 90% of them singletons. The specimen was peripheral blood. The receptors derive from a human donor in a cohort sampled during active COVID-19.

The genes are TRBV7-3 and TRBJ2-1; D is unclear. V gave up 4 bases and J gave up 5 bases, with 15 bases separating them. The CDR3 is made up of 15 amino acids. Germline CDR1 and CDR2: SGHTA and FQGTGA. Here the CDR3 reads CASSSTPIDHNEQFF. In DNA form, the CDR3 reads TGTGCCAGCAGCTCAACCCCTATCGATCACAATGAGCAGTTCTTC.

This clone was counted a single time. This chain joins TRBV28 and TRBJ2-5, with a weak D call TRBD2 (5 bases). The germline CDR1 and CDR2 sequences are MDHEN and SYDVKM. Trimming removed 2 bases from V and 4 bases from J, with 11 bases in between. The CDR3 is 14 residues long. The CDR3 DNA follows: TGTGCCAGCAGTTTACCGCGAGGAGGAGAGACCCAGTACTTC. Amino acids: CASSLPRGGETQYF. The whole variable domain, remainder taken from reference TRBV28 and TRBJ2-5, is DVKVTQSSRYLVKRTGEKVFLECVQDMDHENMFWYRQDPGLGLRLIYFSYDVKMKEKGDIPEGYSVSREKKERFSLILESASTNQTSMYLCASSLPRGGETQYFGPGTRLLVL.

The genes are TRBV7-2 and TRBJ2-3; 8 nucleotides line up with TRBD2. V shed 2 bases and J 5 bases; nucleotides not matched to a gene: 9. The germline V gene has CDR1 SGHTA and CDR2 FQGNSA. This CDR3 region has 16 residues. The CDR3 region is CASSLSGGGWEDTQYF. The CDR3, as DNA: TGTGCCAGCAGCTTATCCGGGGGGGGTTGGGAAGATACGCAGTATTTT.

Concerning this clone: The same CDR3 is also encoded by other DNA sequences in this sample. The gene calls are TRBV5-1 and TRBJ1-1; 9 bases are shared with TRBD1. The CDR3 sequence is 14 residues long. With V trimmed by 3 bases and J by 2 bases, 2 bases remained unmatched. CDR1 and CDR2 (germline): SGHRS, YFSETQ. CDR3 sequence: CASSSGQGNTEAFF. The CDR3 coding sequence is TGCGCCAGCAGCTCGGGACAGGGAAACACTGAAGCTTTCTTT. Looking up the rest from reference TRBV5-1 and TRBJ1-1 gives the full variable domain: KAGVTQTPRYLIKTRGQQVTLSCSPISGHRSVSWYQQTPGQGLQFLFEYFSETQRNKGNFPGRFSGRQFSNSRSEMNVSTLELGDSALYLCASSSGQGNTEAFFGQGTRLTVV.

V is TRBV7-9 and J is TRBJ1-1, with D perhaps TRBD1 (6 bases). Germline CDR1 SEHNR, CDR2 FQNEAQ (reference sequence). The V and J ends lost 5 bases and 3 bases respectively, with 13 bases between them. The CDR3 runs to 14 residues. CDR3 DNA: TGTGCCAGCAGCGGGAGGGGGGTTTACACTGAAGCTTTCTTT. Encoded protein: CASSGRGVYTEAFF.

In regard to this clone: Compared with germline, one end of the junction differs, possibly owing to a read error. The chain couples TRBV10-1 to TRBJ2-3; D is unclear. CDR1 and CDR2 (germline): WNHNN, SYGVQD (reference sequence). The length of the CDR3 is 16 residues. CDR3 in amino acids: CVSSESNRRQEDTQYF. CDR3 in DNA: TGCGTCAGCAGTGAGTCGAATCGGCGTCAGGAAGATACGCAGTATTTT.

As DNA, the CDR3 is TGCAGCGTGGGAGCGGGAGGGCCAGATACGCAGTATTTT. Its translation is CSVGAGGPDTQYF. V and J are TRBV29-1 and TRBJ2-3, with 10 nucleotides matching TRBD2. V lost 6 bases to trimming and J lost 4 bases; unmatched junction nucleotides: 4. The CDR3 consists of 13 residues. CDR1 and CDR2 (germline): SQVTM, ANQGSEA.

This clone was counted only a few times. This chain links TRBV4-2 with TRBJ1-3; D perhaps matches TRBD1 (6 bases). This CDR3 region has 15 residues. Trimming left V 4 bases short and J 2 bases short, with 12 bases between. Germline CDR1 LGHNA, CDR2 YNFKEQ. In nucleotides, the CDR3 is TGTGCCAGCAGCCCCTGGGGGGGGCCTGGAAACACCATATATTTT. It yields the protein CASSPWGGPGNTIYF.

The V and J genes are TRBV7-3 and TRBJ2-2; D is uncertain. The CDR3 spans 13 residues. V was cut by 1 base and J by 7 bases, with 7 bases left in between. Germline values: CDR1 SGHTA, CDR2 FQGTGA. The CDR3 loop reads CASSLILSGELFF. DNA of the CDR3: TGTGCCAGCAGCTTAATTCTCAGCGGGGAGCTGTTTTTT.

This rearrangement joins TRBV3-1 (or the pseudogene TRBV3-2) to TRBJ2-2; maybe TRBD2 (5 bases). V lost 0 bases and J lost 3, with 14 bases in between. Germline assignment: CDR1 LGHDT and CDR2 YNNKEL (reference sequence). The CDR3 runs 17 residues. The CDR3 DNA is TGTGCCAGCAGCCAAGAGTTTTCTGGGAGAGACACCGGGGAGCTGTTTTTT. Translated, it gives CASSQEFSGRDTGELFF.

The chain combines TRBV15 with TRBJ2-5; D not resolved. The CDR3 is made up of 16 amino acids. Germline V CDR1 and CDR2: LNHNV, YYDKDF (reference sequence). Trimming took 3 bases from V and 2 from J, leaving 16 bases between them. The CDR3 coding sequence is TGTGCCACCAGCAGTGGCCACCGGGTGGCGCAAGAGACCCAGTACTTC. Amino acid sequence: CATSSGHRVAQETQYF.

This chain uses TRBV19 with TRBJ1-1; 9 nucleotides match TRBD1. Germline CDR1 is LNHDA and CDR2 is SQIVND (reference sequence). V lost 8 bases and J lost 6; bases outside the gene matches: 7. CDR3 length: 13 amino acids. This chain's CDR3 is CASSSDRGAEAFF. The CDR3 region has the DNA TGTGCCAGTTCCTCGGACAGGGGAGCTGAAGCTTTCTTT.

The chain recombines TRBV3-1 (or the pseudogene TRBV3-2) with TRBJ2-3; 7 positions agree with TRBD1. The germline gives CDR1 LGHDT, CDR2 YNNKEL (reference sequence). The CDR3 has 15 residues. V was pared by 6 bases and J by 0 bases, with 6 bases of the junction left unmatched. The DNA of the CDR3 is TGTGCCAGCAGACCCCGGGACAGAAGCACAGATACGCAGTATTTT. It translates to CASRPRDRSTDTQYF.

This clone was seen more than once but under ten times. This chain joins TRBV6-5 and TRBJ2-1, with TRBD2 as a possible D gene (5 bases). This CDR3 contains 13 residues. Germline CDR1 MNHEY, CDR2 SVGAGI. V was trimmed by 6 bases and J by 11 bases, leaving 17 bases between them. CDR3 sequence reads: CASSQEAPPKQFF. The CDR3 nucleotides read TGTGCCAGCAGCCAGGAGGCCCCCCCAAAGCAGTTCTTC.

The CDR3 sequence is CASSRPGQGRPGELFF. For the CDR3, the DNA is TGTGCCAGCAGTCGCCCAGGACAGGGGCGGCCCGGGGAGCTGTTTTTT. The J gene is TRBJ2-2, the V gene TRBV6-2 or TRBV6-3, with TRBD1 matching 9 bases. This CDR3 comprises 16 residues. CDR1 MNHEY and CDR2 SVGEGT come from the germline V gene. The V segment lost 5 bases and the J segment 6 bases; nucleotides outside the gene matches: 10.

The chain combines TRBV5-8 with TRBJ1-2, with TRBD1 matching 10 bases. This CDR3 spans 15 amino acids. Germline CDR1 reads SGHTS; CDR2 reads YDEGEE. V shed 1 base and J 2 bases; nucleotides not matched to a gene: 2. CDR3 residues: CASSLWGQGNYGYTF. The DNA for the CDR3 is TGTGCCAGCAGCTTGTGGGGACAGGGGAACTATGGCTACACCTTC.

V usage is TRBV7-2 and J usage is TRBJ2-5; 11 positions agree with TRBD1. The ends lost 7 bases at V and 4 bases at J; junction bases unmatched: 8. Germline CDR1 SGHTA, CDR2 FQGNSA. This CDR3 region has 15 residues. Here the CDR3 reads CASTLDRGLVETQYF. CDR3 DNA: TGTGCCAGCACCCTGGACAGGGGGCTAGTAGAGACCCAGTACTTC. Filled out from reference TRBV7-2 and TRBJ2-5, the complete variable domain reads GAGVSQSPSNKVTEKGKDVELRCDPISGHTALYWYRQSLGQGLEFLIYFQGNSAPDKSGLPSDRFSAERTGGSVSTLTIQRTQQEDSAVYLCASTLDRGLVETQYFGPGTRLLVL.

The chain uses TRBV7-8 and TRBJ1-5; no clear D. V lost 5 bases, J lost 6 bases, and 23 bases lay in between. The germline V gene has CDR1 SGHVS and CDR2 FQNEAQ. The CDR3 is made up of 17 amino acids. The CDR3 reads CASSQRPDAGSGQPQHF. CDR3 bases: TGTGCCAGCAGCCAACGACCGGATGCTGGGAGTGGTCAGCCCCAGCATTTT. Supplemented by reference TRBV7-8 and TRBJ1-5, the full variable domain reads GAGVSQSPRYKVAKRGQDVALRCDPISGHVSLFWYQQALGQGPEFLTYFQNEAQLDKSGLPSDRFFAERPEGSVSTLKIQRTQQEDSAVYLCASSQRPDAGSGQPQHFGDGTRLSIL.

J is TRBJ1-2 and V is TRBV19, with D tentatively TRBD1 (6 bases). Germline V gene lookup returns CDR1 LNHDA and CDR2 SQIVND (reference sequence). The CDR3 runs 13 residues. V gave up 3 bases and J gave up 7 bases, with 12 bases separating them. CDR3 amino acids: CASSIQGLGGYTF. CDR3 sequence (DNA): TGTGCCAGTAGTATCCAGGGGTTAGGTGGCTACACCTTC.

The J gene is TRBJ1-1, the V gene TRBV2, with 7 bases aligning to TRBD1. Trimming at V came to 10 bases and at J to 4 bases, leaving 12 bases not matched to a gene. CDR1 and CDR2 (germline): SNHLY, FYNNEI. The CDR3 has 14 amino acids. The CDR3 DNA follows: TGTGCCACTAGTCTAGACAGGGCGGGCACTGAAGCTTTCTTT. Encoded protein: CATSLDRAGTEAFF.

This clone was picked up one time. This sequence joins TRBV19 and TRBJ2-3; 7 positions agree with TRBD1. This CDR3 is 15 amino acids long. CDR1 is LNHDA and CDR2 is SQIVND in the germline V gene (reference sequence). J lost 3 bases, V lost 1 base, and 4 bases had no gene match. DNA of the CDR3: TGTGCCAGTAGTATAGGGACAGGTGAAACAGATACGCAGTATTTT. Its protein is CASSIGTGETDTQYF.

The V and J genes are TRBV6-6 and TRBJ1-1, with D unresolved. The CDR3 loop spans 14 amino acids. CDR1 is MNHNY and CDR2 is SVGAGI in the germline V gene (reference sequence). V lost 5 bases to trimming and J lost 0 bases, with 10 bases between them. The CDR3: CASSPARVNTEAFF. The CDR3, as DNA: TGTGCCAGCAGTCCGGCCCGGGTGAACACTGAAGCTTTCTTT.

The chain couples TRBV15 to TRBJ2-3; TRBD1 is a possible D gene (6 bases). Germline lookup yields CDR1 LNHNV and CDR2 YYDKDF (reference sequence). This CDR3 comprises 15 residues. V lost 6 bases to trimming and J lost 2 bases, with 15 bases between them. The CDR3 here is CATSPRRGYTDTQYF. DNA for the CDR3: TGTGCCACCAGTCCCCGTAGGGGGTACACAGATACGCAGTATTTT.

The chain links TRBV5-6 to TRBJ2-3; 10 positions match TRBD2. Germline V gives CDR1 SGHDT, CDR2 YYEEEE. V shed 3 bases and J 3 bases; nucleotides not matched to a gene: 7. There are 16 residues in the CDR3. The chain's CDR3 is CASSSGTSAPTDTQYF. CDR3 coding DNA: TGTGCCAGCAGCTCCGGGACTAGCGCACCGACAGATACGCAGTATTTT.

The chain links TRBV27 to TRBJ2-3; D perhaps matches TRBD1 (5 bases). Deletions cut 2 bases from V and 0 bases from J, with 6 bases between. The length of the CDR3 is 14 residues. Germline CDR1 is MNHEY and CDR2 is SMNVEV (reference sequence). For the CDR3, the DNA is TGTGCCAGCAGTTTAGGGGCTAGCACAGATACGCAGTATTTT. The encoded protein is CASSLGASTDTQYF.

The genes are TRBV24-1 and TRBJ2-3; the match to TRBD1 covers 11 bases. After removal of 4 bases from V and 3 bases from J, the junction contained 5 bases not matched to a gene. Germline assignment: CDR1 KGHDR and CDR2 SFDVKD. This CDR3 has 16 residues. The DNA for the CDR3 is TGTGCCACCAGTGAACCGGGACAGGGGGGGACAGATACGCAGTATTTT. As protein: CATSEPGQGGTDTQYF.

This clone was picked up a small number of times. V usage is TRBV5-4 and J usage is TRBJ2-5, with 9 positions matching TRBD2. V was pared by 0 bases and J by 3 bases, with 3 bases of the junction left unmatched. The V gene's germline CDR1 is SGHNT and CDR2 YYREEE (reference sequence). This CDR3 comprises 15 residues. CDR3 residues: CASSLARLAEETQYF. The CDR3, as DNA: TGTGCCAGCAGCTTGGCGCGACTAGCGGAAGAGACCCAGTACTTC.

This chain connects TRBV28 to TRBJ2-3, with 9 bases that match TRBD2. There are 14 residues in the CDR3. Per the germline V gene, CDR1 is MDHEN and CDR2 is SYDVKM. V lost 7 bases and J lost 7; bases outside the gene matches: 9. The CDR3 coding sequence is TGTGCCAGCATCCTTAGCGGGAGCAAACATACGCAGTATTTT. Protein product: CASILSGSKHTQYF.

The chain employs TRBV3-1 (or the pseudogene TRBV3-2) and TRBJ1-5, with a weak D call TRBD1 (6 bases). CDR1 and CDR2 (germline): LGHDT, YNNKEL (reference sequence). V gave up 3 bases and J gave up 3 bases, with 9 bases separating them. The CDR3 spans 14 residues. CDR3 DNA sequence: TGTGCCAGCAGCCAGGGACACTTCAATCAGCCCCAGCATTTT. Its translation is CASSQGHFNQPQHF.